What follows is one TCR beta chain and its context. This entry comes from a study of identical twins. TCRdb called the 5' RACE reads again in MiXCR, with one record for every CDR3 protein. There are 400,000 to 550,000 distinct CDR3 sequences in the sample; 20% to 25% occur only once, and about 0.93% lies in the top ten. Trimming took off 4 bases at V and 7 bases at J, with 10 bases between the two ends. Germline V CDR1 and CDR2: ENHRY, SYGVKD. CDR3 length equals 12 residues. The sample also formed part of further work on T cells expressing NK-cell markers.

The TCR originated in a young woman in good health. The sequencing sample was made of CD4+ T cells sorted from blood. This sequence joins TRBV10-3 and TRBJ1-2; no definite D call. The CDR3 sequence: CAISGSGFGYTF. The CDR3 DNA follows: TGTGCCATCAGTGGATCGGGATTTGGCTACACCTTC.